These T cell receptor beta chains were read from a single sample in a study of blood T cell repertoires in COVID-19. Assay: immunoSEQ multiplex PCR; the TCRdb copy retains only in-frame clones and omits some. The sample holds some 180,000 clones; 60% to 85% are singletons and the top ten take approximately 9%. The sequenced material came from peripheral blood. These receptors were obtained from a woman in her 50s with active or convalescent COVID-19. Each CDR3 is given without its conserved first and last residue. Fields, in order: V gene, J gene, CDR3 protein.

v_gene: TRBV11-2
j_gene: TRBJ2-1
CDR3aa: ASSPSSGRDNEQF

v_gene: TRBV10-2
j_gene: TRBJ1-2
CDR3aa: ASSGGGGADYGYT

v_gene: TRBV19
j_gene: TRBJ1-1
CDR3aa: ATRQWSTEAF

v_gene: TRBV28
j_gene: TRBJ2-2
CDR3aa: ASSLDNTNTGELF

v_gene: TRBV30
j_gene: TRBJ1-5
CDR3aa: AWGTRGAGNQPQH

v_gene: TRBV12-3/TRBV12-4
j_gene: TRBJ1-3
CDR3aa: ASSPYRNTIY

v_gene: TRBV28
j_gene: TRBJ1-6
CDR3aa: ASSFRGRASPLH

v_gene: TRBV6-2/TRBV6-3
j_gene: TRBJ2-1
CDR3aa: ASSLRGGGPRNEQF

v_gene: TRBV5-4
j_gene: TRBJ2-2
CDR3aa: ASSSSGTNTGELF

v_gene: TRBV13
j_gene: TRBJ2-6
CDR3aa: ASSTSYRVRGANVLT

v_gene: TRBV7-9
j_gene: TRBJ2-1
CDR3aa: ASLPAARGNEQF

v_gene: TRBV28
j_gene: TRBJ2-7
CDR3aa: ASSITGILSYEQY

v_gene: TRBV7-3
j_gene: TRBJ2-7
CDR3aa: ASSLALFQGAGEQY

v_gene: TRBV24-1
j_gene: TRBJ2-2
CDR3aa: ATSDEGGELF

v_gene: TRBV7-9
j_gene: TRBJ2-5
CDR3aa: ASSLPPGTHQETQY

v_gene: TRBV3-1/TRBV3-2
j_gene: TRBJ2-1
CDR3aa: ASSLGAAGGFYNEQF